This TCR beta chain was sequenced for a study of CD8 T cells in ankylosing spondylitis. 5'-RACE, quantitative and with molecular barcodes, yielded the TCR beta libraries. TCRdb redid the calling of the 5' RACE reads with MiXCR, one entry per CDR3 protein. The table shows nearly 250,000 distinct CDR3 sequences, with around 32% occurring only once. The CDR3 covers 16 residues. The germline gives CDR1 SGHRS, CDR2 YFSETQ. V lost 3 bases and J 4 bases, leaving 20 bases between the germline ends. The study, taken as a whole, reports: It appeared that ankylosing spondylitis blood was characterized by a TCR beta motif of under ten highly homologous variants.

About this clonotype: Its antigen remains unknown.

This chain uses TRBV5-1 with TRBJ2-7; tentative D call: TRBD2 (7 bases). The source is a male donor with ankylosing spondylitis or in good health (not recorded which). The specimen was blood, either unsorted or a sorted T cell fraction (not recorded which). The CDR3 region is CASSYLEGGQIYEQYF. In nucleotides, the CDR3 is TGCGCCAGCAGCTACCTTGAGGGGGGGCAAATTTACGAGCAGTACTTC.